The TCR beta chain under discussion was sequenced for a study of CD8+ T cells in alopecia areata. Extraction of RNA preceded its reverse transcription into cDNA, which served as the sequencing template. Only in-frame clones appear in the TCRdb table, and some are missing; sequencing was by immunoSEQ multiplex PCR. This table has 200,000 to 250,000 clones, roughly two fifths appearing once. Treatment here: oral pan-JAK inhibitor, 5-10 mg twice daily. This clone appeared a few times. Its specificity is not known. General study findings and limits: Links between baseline CD8+ expansion and response need larger treated cohorts. Throughout tofacitinib, many expanded lesional clones continued to persist in scalp and blood.

The V gene lost 5 bases and the J gene lost 0 bases, with 19 bases spanning the gap. CDR1 and CDR2 (germline): SGHDN, FVKESK. There are 17 residues in the CDR3. The input for sequencing was CD4+ T cells sorted from blood, taken around week 31, from a patient treated with tofacitinib. The receptor's source is a human donor with alopecia areata. This rearrangement joins TRBV14 to TRBJ1-2; D is uncertain. The CDR3 loop reads CASSTPLGRRANYGYTF. In nucleotides, the CDR3 is TGTGCCAGCAGCACCCCTCTCGGCCGCCGAGCTAACTATGGCTACACCTTC.